This TCR beta chain came from a study of blood T cell repertoires in COVID-19. Authors' analysis steps: Amplification with reference gene primers provided the estimates of nucleated cell counts. Sequencing used immunoSEQ multiplex PCR; TCRdb keeps in-frame clones, though not all of them. V and J calls and clone size are given by that table; D and trimming were obtained from the DNA. The sample shows over 100,000 clones, about 80% of them seen only once. Losses at the gene ends were 5 bases for V and 4 bases for J; bases not matched to a gene: 11. The germline V gene has CDR1 KGHDR and CDR2 SFDVKD. The CDR3 is 16 amino acids.

What was sequenced was peripheral blood. The rearrangement joins TRBV24-1 to TRBJ2-3, with 7 positions matching TRBD1. This TCR derives from a woman in her forties or fifties with acute or convalescent COVID-19. In DNA, the CDR3 is TGTGCCACCAGTGGGCCTACAGGGGTTGTGGCAGATACGCAGTATTTT. This codes for CATSGPTGVVADTQYF.